This TCR beta chain was obtained from a study of blood T cell repertoires in COVID-19. As for the study in general: The United States, Italy and Spain supplied acute and convalescent COVID-19 samples. From T cells, B-cell-depleted T cells, or PBMCs came the material, which was cDNA or gDNA.

Germline CDR1 and CDR2: MDHEN and SYDVKM. The CDR3 spans 15 residues. Original processing notes: Nucleated cell number was recorded as an estimate derived from reference gene primer amplification. Clones were read by immunoSEQ multiplex PCR, and TCRdb kept only the in-frame ones, dropping some. Clone size and V and J calls were adopted from that table, with D and trimming inferred from the DNA. The sample has 85,000 to 100,000 clones, 79% seen once; the top ten hold less than 20%. Concerning this clone: The junction differs from germline at one of its ends, possibly a read error.

The sequence came from a woman of 80 years or more with active or convalescent COVID-19. Sample: peripheral blood. This sequence joins TRBV28 and TRBJ2-7; TRBD1 aligns across 7 bases. DNA of the CDR3: TGTACCAGCAGCCCACAGGGGCCCCCCTCCTACGAGCAGTACTTC. It is translated as CTSSPQGPPSYEQYF. Complete variable domain (other parts from reference TRBV28 and TRBJ2-7): DVKVTQSSRYLVKRTGEKVFLECVQDMDHENMFWYRQDPGLGLRLIYFSYDVKMKEKGDIPEGYSVSREKKERFSLILESASTNQTSMYLCTSSPQGPPSYEQYFGPGTRLTVT.